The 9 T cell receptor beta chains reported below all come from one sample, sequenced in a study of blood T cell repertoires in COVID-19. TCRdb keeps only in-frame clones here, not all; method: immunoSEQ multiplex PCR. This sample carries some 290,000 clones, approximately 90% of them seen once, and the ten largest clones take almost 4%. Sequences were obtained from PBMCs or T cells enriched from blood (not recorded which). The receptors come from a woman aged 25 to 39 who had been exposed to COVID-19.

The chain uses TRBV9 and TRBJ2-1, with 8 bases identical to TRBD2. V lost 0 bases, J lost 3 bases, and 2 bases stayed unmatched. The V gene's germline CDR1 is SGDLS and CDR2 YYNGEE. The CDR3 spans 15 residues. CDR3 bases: TGTGCCAGCAGCGTAGATAGCGGGGACTACAATGAGCAGTTCTTC. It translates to CASSVDSGDYNEQFF.

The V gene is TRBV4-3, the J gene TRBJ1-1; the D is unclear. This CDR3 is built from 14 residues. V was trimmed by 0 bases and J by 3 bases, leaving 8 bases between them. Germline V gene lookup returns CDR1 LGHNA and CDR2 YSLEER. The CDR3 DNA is TGCGCCAGCAGCCAAGACGTCGGGGACACTGAAGCTTTCTTT. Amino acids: CASSQDVGDTEAFF.

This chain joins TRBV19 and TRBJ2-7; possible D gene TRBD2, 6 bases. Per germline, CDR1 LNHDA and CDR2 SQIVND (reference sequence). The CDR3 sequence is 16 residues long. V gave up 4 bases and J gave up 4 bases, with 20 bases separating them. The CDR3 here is CASSTPRTSLGYEQYF. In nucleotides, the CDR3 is TGTGCCAGTAGTACCCCCCGAACTAGCTTGGGGTACGAGCAGTACTTC.

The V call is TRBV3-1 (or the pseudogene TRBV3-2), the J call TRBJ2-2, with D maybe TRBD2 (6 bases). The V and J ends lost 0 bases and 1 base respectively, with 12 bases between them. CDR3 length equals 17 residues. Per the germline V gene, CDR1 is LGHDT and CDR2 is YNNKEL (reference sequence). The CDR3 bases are TGTGCCAGCAGCCAAGATCCGGGACTGATGAACACCGGGGAGCTGTTTTTT. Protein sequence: CASSQDPGLMNTGELFF.

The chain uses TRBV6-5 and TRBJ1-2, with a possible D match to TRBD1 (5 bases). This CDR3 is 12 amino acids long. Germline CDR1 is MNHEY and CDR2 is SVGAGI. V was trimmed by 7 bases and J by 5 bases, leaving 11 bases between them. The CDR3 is CASTMGGYGYTF. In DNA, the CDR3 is TGTGCCAGCACCATGGGGGGGTATGGCTACACCTTC.

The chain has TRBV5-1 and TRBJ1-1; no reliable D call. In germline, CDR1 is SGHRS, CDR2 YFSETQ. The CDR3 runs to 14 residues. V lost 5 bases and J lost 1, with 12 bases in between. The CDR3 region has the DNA TGCGCCAGCAGTCGAGCGACCACGAACACTGAAGCTTTCTTT. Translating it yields CASSRATTNTEAFF.

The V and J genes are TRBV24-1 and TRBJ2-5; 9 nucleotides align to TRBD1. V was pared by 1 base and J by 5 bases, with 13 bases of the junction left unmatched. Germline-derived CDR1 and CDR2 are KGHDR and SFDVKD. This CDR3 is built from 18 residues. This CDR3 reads CATSDFPPPTGGMETQYF. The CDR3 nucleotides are TGTGCCACCAGTGATTTCCCTCCCCCGACAGGGGGTATGGAGACCCAGTACTTC.

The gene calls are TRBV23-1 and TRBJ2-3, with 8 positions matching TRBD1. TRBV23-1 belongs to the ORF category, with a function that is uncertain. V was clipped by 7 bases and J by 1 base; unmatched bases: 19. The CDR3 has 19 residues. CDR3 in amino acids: CASNTQAGQAPLGTDTQYF. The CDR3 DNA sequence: TGCGCCAGCAACACTCAGGCGGGACAGGCTCCCTTGGGCACAGATACGCAGTATTTT.

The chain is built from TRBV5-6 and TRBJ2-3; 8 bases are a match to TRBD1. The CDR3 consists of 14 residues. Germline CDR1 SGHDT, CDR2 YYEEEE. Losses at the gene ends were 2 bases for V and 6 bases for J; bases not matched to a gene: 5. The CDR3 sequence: CASSFQGADDTQYF. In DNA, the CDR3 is TGTGCCAGCAGCTTTCAGGGGGCTGACGATACGCAGTATTTT.